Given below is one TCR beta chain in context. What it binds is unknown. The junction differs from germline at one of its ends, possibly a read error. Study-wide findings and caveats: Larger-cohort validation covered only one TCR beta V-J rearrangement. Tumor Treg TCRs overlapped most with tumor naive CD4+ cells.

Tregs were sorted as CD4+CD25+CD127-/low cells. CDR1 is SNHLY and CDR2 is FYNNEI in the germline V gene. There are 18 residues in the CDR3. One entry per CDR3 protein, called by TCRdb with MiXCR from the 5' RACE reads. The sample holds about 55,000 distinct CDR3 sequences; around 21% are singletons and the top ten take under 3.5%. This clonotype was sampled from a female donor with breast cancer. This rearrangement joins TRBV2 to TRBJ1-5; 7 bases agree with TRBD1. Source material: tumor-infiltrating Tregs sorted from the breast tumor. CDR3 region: CASSRLPDRENSNQPQHF. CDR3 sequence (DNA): TGCGCCAGCAGCCGGCTCCCAGACAGGGAGAATAGCAATCAGCCCCAGCATTTT.